This T cell receptor beta chain was obtained from a study of blood T cell repertoires in COVID-19. V was cut by 7 bases and J by 5 bases, with 20 bases left in between. This CDR3 is built from 15 residues. Germline V gene sequence: CDR1 LNHDA, CDR2 SQIVND (reference sequence). Profiling relied on immunoSEQ multiplex PCR, and the TCRdb table lists in-frame clones only, not all of them. This repertoire shows approximately 200,000 clones, almost 80% found once; its top ten account for roughly 17%. What was sequenced was peripheral blood. The J gene is TRBJ2-5, the V gene TRBV19, with D perhaps matching TRBD1 (5 bases). This sequence originates from a man between 60 and 70 years old with active or convalescent COVID-19. CDR3 region: CASTHKGAVGETQYF. DNA of the CDR3: TGTGCCAGTACCCACAAAGGGGCAGTAGGGGAGACCCAGTACTTC.